Listed below are T cell receptor beta chains from one sample, sequenced in a study of blood T cells in healthy people across ages. TCRdb redid the calling of the 5' RACE reads with MiXCR, one entry per CDR3 protein. Among 1.4 million to 1.5 million distinct CDR3 sequences listed, 35% to 45% were seen once. The sequencing input was blood. The receptors derive from a woman between 18 and 29 years old in good health. Both conserved end residues are part of each CDR3. The D gene is left open where the match is weak. The size entry is marked missing in some rows and otherwise reads once, few, many or a size class.

clone_size cdr3_length j_call d_call v_call cdr3_aa cdr3_nt
- 14 TRBJ2-7 - TRBV5-1 CASSLPGEGYEQYF TGCGCCAGCAGCTTGCCAGGGGAAGGGTACGAGCAGTACTTC
- 15 TRBJ2-3 TRBD2 TRBV24-1 CATSVAGEGTDTQYF TGTGCCACCAGTGTGGCGGGGGAAGGCACAGATACGCAGTATTTT
- 13 TRBJ2-5 - TRBV7-2 CASSLAARSEQYF TGTGCCAGCAGCTTAGCTGCTAGATCTGAGCAGTACTTC
- 11 TRBJ1-1 - TRBV2 CASSPNDEAFF TGTGCCAGCAGTCCCAATGATGAAGCTTTCTTT
- 15 TRBJ1-5 - TRBV6-5 CASRVGGADRQPQHF TGTGCCAGCAGGGTGGGAGGGGCGGATCGTCAGCCCCAGCATTTT
- 13 TRBJ2-7 - TRBV4-1 CASSQANQYEQYF TGCGCCAGCAGCCAAGCAAATCAGTACGAGCAGTACTTC
- 17 TRBJ2-4 - TRBV9 CASSVYSRDGPGNIQYF TGTGCCAGCAGCGTTTATTCCCGGGACGGCCCGGGGAACATTCAGTACTTC
- 16 TRBJ2-6 - TRBV7-9 CASSWPGVAGANVLTF TGTGCCAGCAGCTGGCCGGGGGTCGCTGGGGCCAACGTCCTGACTTTC
- 15 TRBJ1-6 - TRBV5-1 CASSLSDRNNSPLHF TGCGCCAGCAGCTTGAGTGACAGGAATAATTCACCCCTCCACTTT
- 18 TRBJ2-3 TRBD2 TRBV6-1 CASSPHLRLASSTDTQYF TGTGCCAGCAGTCCCCATTTGAGACTAGCCTCTAGCACAGATACGCAGTATTTT
- 14 TRBJ1-1 TRBD1 TRBV10-3 CAIRGQGPNTEAFF TGTGCCATCAGGGGACAGGGACCGAACACTGAAGCTTTCTTT
- 14 TRBJ2-7 TRBD1 TRBV10-3 CAIRRRGNVYEQYF TGTGCCATCAGGCGCAGGGGGAACGTCTACGAGCAGTACTTC
- 14 TRBJ2-5 - TRBV7-9 CASSRDLGEETQYF TGTGCCAGCAGCCGGGACCTCGGAGAAGAGACCCAGTACTTC
- 13 TRBJ1-1 - TRBV20-1 CSASTGVNTEAFF TGCAGTGCTAGTACTGGGGTAAACACTGAAGCTTTCTTT
- 16 TRBJ1-1 - TRBV7-6 CASSSRAGQLGTEAFF TGTGCCAGCAGCTCTCGGGCAGGGCAGTTGGGCACTGAAGCTTTCTTT
- 13 TRBJ1-1 - TRBV27 CASSPGGTTEAFF TGTGCCAGCAGTCCCGGAGGGACCACTGAAGCTTTCTTT
- 13 TRBJ2-2 - TRBV13 CTSSAMGTGELFF TGTACCAGCAGCGCAATGGGGACCGGGGAGCTGTTTTTT
once 17 TRBJ2-7 - TRBV6-5 CASSYKSVLVLTDEQYF TGTGCCAGCAGTTACAAGAGTGTCCTGGTGCTGACAGATGAGCAGTACTTC
- 16 TRBJ1-2 - TRBV6-5 CASSYGSPISNYGYTF TGTGCCAGCAGTTATGGGAGCCCAATTTCTAACTATGGCTACACCTTC
few 15 TRBJ2-7 - TRBV4-1 CASSPGRERGYEQYF TGCGCCAGCAGCCCAGGGCGGGAAAGGGGCTACGAGCAGTACTTC
- 18 TRBJ1-5 - TRBV11-2 CASSLDYRDGGPGQPQHF TGTGCCAGCAGCTTAGATTATAGGGACGGGGGGCCAGGTCAGCCCCAGCATTTT
once 15 TRBJ2-1 TRBD2 TRBV7-8 CASSLGAGGGGYQFF TGTGCCAGCAGCTTAGGGGCGGGGGGGGGAGGATATCAGTTCTTC
once 15 TRBJ1-4 - TRBV11-2 CASSLGTEIYEKLFF TGTGCCAGCAGCTTAGGGACTGAGATTTATGAAAAACTGTTTTTT